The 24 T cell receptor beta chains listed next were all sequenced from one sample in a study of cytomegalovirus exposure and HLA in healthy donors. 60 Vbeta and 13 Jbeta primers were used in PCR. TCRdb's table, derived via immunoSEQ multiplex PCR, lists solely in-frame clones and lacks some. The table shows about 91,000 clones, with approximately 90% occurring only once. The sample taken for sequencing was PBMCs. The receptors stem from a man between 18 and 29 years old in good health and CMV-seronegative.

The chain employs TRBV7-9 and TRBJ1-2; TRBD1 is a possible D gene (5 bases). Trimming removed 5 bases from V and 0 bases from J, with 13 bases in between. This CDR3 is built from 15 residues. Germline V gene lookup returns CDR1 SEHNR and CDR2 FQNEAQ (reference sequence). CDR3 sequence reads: CASSTTGDTNYGYTF. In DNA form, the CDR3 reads TGTGCCAGCAGCACCACAGGAGATACTAACTATGGCTACACCTTC.

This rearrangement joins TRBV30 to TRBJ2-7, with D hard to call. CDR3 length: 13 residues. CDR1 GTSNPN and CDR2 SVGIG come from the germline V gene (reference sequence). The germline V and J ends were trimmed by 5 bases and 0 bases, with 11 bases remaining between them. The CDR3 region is CAWGTGHSYEQYF. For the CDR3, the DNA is TGTGCCTGGGGCACGGGTCACTCCTACGAGCAGTACTTC.

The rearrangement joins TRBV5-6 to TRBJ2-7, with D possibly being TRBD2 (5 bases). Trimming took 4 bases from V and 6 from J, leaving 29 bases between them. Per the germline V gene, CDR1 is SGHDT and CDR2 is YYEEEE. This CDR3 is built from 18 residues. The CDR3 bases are TGTGCCAGCAGCCCCTCCCGGACCCGTCCCCAAACACGGGGCGAGCAGTACTTC. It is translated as CASSPSRTRPQTRGEQYF.

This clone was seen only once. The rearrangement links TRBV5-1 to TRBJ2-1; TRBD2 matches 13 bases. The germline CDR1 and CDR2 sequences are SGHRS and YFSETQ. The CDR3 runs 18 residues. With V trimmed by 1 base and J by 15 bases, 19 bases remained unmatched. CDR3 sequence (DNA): TGCGCCAGCAGCTTGTATGTTTACCCCGGGACTAGCGGGACCGGGCGGTTCTTC. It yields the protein CASSLYVYPGTSGTGRFF.

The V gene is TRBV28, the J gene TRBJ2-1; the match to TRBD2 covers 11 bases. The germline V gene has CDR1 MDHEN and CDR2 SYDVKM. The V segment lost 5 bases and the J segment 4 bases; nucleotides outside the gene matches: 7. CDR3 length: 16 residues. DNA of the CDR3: TGTGCCAGCAGTCCTAAGACTAGCGGGAAGTACAATGAGCAGTTCTTC. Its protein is CASSPKTSGKYNEQFF.

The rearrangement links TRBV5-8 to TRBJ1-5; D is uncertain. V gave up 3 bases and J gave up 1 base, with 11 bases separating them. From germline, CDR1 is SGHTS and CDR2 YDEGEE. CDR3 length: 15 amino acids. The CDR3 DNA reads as TGTGCCAGCAGCTCGGGATTCTCAAGCAATCAGCCCCAGCATTTT. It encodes CASSSGFSSNQPQHF. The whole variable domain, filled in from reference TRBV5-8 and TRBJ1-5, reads EAGVTQSPTHLIKTRGQQATLRCSPISGHTSVYWYQQALGLGLQFLLWYDEGEERNRGNFPPRFSGRQFPNYSSELNVNALELEDSALYLCASSSGFSSNQPQHFGDGTRLSIL.

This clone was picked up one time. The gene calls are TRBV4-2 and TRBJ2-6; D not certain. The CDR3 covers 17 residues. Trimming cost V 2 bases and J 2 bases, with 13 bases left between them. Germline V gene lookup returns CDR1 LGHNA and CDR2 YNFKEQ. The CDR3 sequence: CASSQSSARTGANVLTF. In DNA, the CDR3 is TGTGCCAGCAGCCAATCGTCCGCGAGGACTGGGGCCAACGTCCTGACTTTC.

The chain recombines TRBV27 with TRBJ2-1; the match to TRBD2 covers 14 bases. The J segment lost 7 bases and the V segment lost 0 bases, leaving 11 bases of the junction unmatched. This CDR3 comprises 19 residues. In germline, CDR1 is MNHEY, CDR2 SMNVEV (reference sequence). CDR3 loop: CASSLSYLRLAGGNNEQFF. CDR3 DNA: TGTGCCAGCAGTTTATCGTACCTTCGACTAGCGGGAGGGAATAATGAGCAGTTCTTC.

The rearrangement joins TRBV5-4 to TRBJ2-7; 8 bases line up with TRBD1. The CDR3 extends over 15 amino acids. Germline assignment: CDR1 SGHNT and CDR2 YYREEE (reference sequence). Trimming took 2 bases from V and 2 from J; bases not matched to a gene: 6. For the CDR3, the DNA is TGTGCCAGCAGCTTCGACAGGGGAGCGGCCTACGAGCAGTACTTC. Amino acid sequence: CASSFDRGAAYEQYF.

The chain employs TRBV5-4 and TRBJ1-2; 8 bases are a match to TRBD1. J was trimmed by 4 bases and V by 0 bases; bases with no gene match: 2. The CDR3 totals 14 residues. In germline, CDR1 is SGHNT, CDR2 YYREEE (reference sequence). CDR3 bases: TGTGCCAGCAGCTTGGGACAGGGGTTCTATGGCTACACCTTC. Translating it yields CASSLGQGFYGYTF.

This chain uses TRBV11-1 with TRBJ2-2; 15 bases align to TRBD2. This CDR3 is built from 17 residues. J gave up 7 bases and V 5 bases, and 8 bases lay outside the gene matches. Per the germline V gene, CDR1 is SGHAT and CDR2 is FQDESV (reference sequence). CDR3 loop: CASSPRGLAGGVGELFF. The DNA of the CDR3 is TGTGCCAGCAGCCCCAGGGGACTAGCGGGAGGTGTCGGGGAGCTGTTTTTT.

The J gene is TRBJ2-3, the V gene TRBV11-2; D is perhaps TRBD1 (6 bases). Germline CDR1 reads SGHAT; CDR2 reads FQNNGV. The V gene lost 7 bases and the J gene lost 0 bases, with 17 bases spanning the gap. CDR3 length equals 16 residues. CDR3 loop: CASIPGAGASTDTQYF. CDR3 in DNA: TGTGCCAGCATCCCTGGGGCAGGGGCGAGCACAGATACGCAGTATTTT.

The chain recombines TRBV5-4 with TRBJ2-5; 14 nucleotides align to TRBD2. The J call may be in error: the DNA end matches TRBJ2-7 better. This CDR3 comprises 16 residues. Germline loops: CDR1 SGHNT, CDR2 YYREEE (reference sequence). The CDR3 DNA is TGTGCCAGCAGAGGGGTGGGGACTAGCGGGAGTTACGAGCAGTACTTC. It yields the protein CASRGVGTSGSYEQYF.

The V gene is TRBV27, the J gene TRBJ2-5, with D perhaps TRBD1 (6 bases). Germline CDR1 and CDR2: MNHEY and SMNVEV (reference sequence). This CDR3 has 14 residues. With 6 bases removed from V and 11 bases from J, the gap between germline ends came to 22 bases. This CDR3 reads CASSNRRGRWEQYF. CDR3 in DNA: TGTGCCAGCAGCAATCGCAGGGGTCGTTGGGAGCAGTACTTC.

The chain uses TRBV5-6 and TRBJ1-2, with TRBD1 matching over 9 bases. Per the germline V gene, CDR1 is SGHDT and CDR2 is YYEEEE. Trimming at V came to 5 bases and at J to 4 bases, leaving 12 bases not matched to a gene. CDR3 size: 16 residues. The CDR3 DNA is TGTGCCAGCAGGCCGAACCGACAGGGGGATAGCTATGGCTACACCTTC. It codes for CASRPNRQGDSYGYTF.

CDR3 amino acids: CASRPPQGLAKNIQYF. CDR3 bases: TGTGCCAGTAGACCGCCACAGGGGTTAGCCAAAAACATTCAGTACTTC. The chain has TRBV19 and TRBJ2-4, with 7 bases aligning to TRBD1. There are 16 residues in the CDR3. V lost 6 bases to trimming and J lost 0 bases; unmatched junction nucleotides: 8. Germline loops: CDR1 LNHDA, CDR2 SQIVND (reference sequence).

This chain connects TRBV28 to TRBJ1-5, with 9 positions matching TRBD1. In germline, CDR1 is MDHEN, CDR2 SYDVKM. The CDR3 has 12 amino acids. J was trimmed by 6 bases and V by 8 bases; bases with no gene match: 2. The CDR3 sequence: CASGTGSQPQHF. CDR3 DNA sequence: TGTGCCAGCGGGACAGGGAGTCAGCCCCAGCATTTT.

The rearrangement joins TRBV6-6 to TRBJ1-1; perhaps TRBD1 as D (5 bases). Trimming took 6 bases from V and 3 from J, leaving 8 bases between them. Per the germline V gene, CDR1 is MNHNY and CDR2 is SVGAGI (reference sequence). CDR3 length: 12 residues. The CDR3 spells CASRTQDTEAFF. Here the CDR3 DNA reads TGTGCCAGCAGAACACAGGACACTGAAGCTTTCTTT.

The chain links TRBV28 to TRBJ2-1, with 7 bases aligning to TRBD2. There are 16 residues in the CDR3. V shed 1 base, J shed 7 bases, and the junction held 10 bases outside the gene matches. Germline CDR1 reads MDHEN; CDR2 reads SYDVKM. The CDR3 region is CASSLFGRARDNEQFF. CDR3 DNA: TGTGCCAGCAGTTTATTTGGGAGGGCCCGGGATAATGAGCAGTTCTTC.

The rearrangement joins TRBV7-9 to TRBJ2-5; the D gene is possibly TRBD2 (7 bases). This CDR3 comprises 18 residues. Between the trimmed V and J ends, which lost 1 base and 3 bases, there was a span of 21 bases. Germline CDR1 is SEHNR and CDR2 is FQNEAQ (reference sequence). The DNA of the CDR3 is TGTGCCAGCAGCTTAGGGGGGGGGACAAGCGGGAAGAAAGAGACCCAGTACTTC. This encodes CASSLGGGTSGKKETQYF.

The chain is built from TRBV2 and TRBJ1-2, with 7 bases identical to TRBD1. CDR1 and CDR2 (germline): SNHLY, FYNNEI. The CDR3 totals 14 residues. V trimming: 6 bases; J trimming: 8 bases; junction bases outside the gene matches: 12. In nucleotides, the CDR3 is TGTGCCAGCAGGATCCCGGGACAGTTTAACGGCTACACCTTC. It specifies CASRIPGQFNGYTF.

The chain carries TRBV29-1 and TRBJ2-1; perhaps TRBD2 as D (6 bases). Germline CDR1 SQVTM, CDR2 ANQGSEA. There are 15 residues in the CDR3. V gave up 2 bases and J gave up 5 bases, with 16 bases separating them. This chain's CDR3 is CSVEMGGVRNNEQFF. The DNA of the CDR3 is TGCAGCGTTGAAATGGGGGGAGTTAGGAACAATGAGCAGTTCTTC.

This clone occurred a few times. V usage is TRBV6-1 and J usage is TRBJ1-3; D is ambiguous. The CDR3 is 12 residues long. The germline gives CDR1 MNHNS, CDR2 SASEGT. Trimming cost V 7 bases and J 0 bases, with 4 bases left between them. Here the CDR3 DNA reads TGTGCCAGCATCTACTCTGGAAACACCATATATTTT. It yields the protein CASIYSGNTIYF.

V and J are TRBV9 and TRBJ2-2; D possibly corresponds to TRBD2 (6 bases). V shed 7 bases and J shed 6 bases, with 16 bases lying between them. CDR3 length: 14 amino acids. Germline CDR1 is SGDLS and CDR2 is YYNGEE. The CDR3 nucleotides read TGTGCCAGCGGGTTCTTGGGGGAGGCCGGGGAGCTGTTTTTT. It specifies CASGFLGEAGELFF.